This is a list of T cell receptor beta chains from one sample in a study of regulatory T cells in long-lasting Graves disease. Using its own MiXCR run on the multiplex PCR reads, TCRdb lists one record per CDR3 protein. The profile shows about 460,000 distinct CDR3 sequences, 22% of them singletons. The sequencing here drew on peripheral blood mononuclear cells (PBMCs), taken when the disease was refractory, from a patient treated with antithyroid drugs. The receptors derive from a female donor with Graves disease. The CDR3 runs from the conserved cysteine through the conserved F or W. Each record gives: CDR3 length, J gene, V gene, clone size, D gene, CDR3 protein, CDR3 DNA. D genes are given only for firm matches. The size entry is marked missing in some rows and otherwise reads once, few, many or a size class.

>14|TRBJ1-1|TRBV7-2|NA|TRBD1
CASSLARDSKEAFF
TGTGCCAGCAGCTTAGCGCGGGACAGCAAAGAAGCTTTCTTT
>15|TRBJ2-7|TRBV6-1|NA|TRBD1
CASRASPTGWREQYF
TGTGCCAGCAGAGCCAGCCCGACAGGGTGGCGCGAGCAGTACTTC
>12|TRBJ2-7|TRBV29-1|many|NA
CSVAAQSYEQYF
TGCAGCGTTGCGGCCCAATCCTACGAGCAGTACTTC
>16|TRBJ1-5|TRBV28|many|TRBD1
CASKGRDRAYNQPQHF
TGTGCCAGCAAAGGACGAGACAGGGCGTACAATCAGCCCCAGCATTTT
>15|TRBJ2-7|TRBV28|many|TRBD1
CASSPHDRVPYEQYF
TGTGCCAGCAGTCCCCATGACAGGGTCCCCTACGAGCAGTACTTC
>12|TRBJ2-1|TRBV2|NA|NA
CASSDDYNEQFF
TGTGCCAGCAGCGATGACTACAATGAGCAGTTCTTC
>15|TRBJ1-6|TRBV7-9|NA|NA
CASSLQGSTNSPLHF
TGTGCCAGCAGCTTACAGGGGTCGACAAATTCACCCCTCCACTTT
>15|TRBJ2-3|TRBV12-5|few|TRBD1
CASGLGTEVTDTQYF
TGTGCTAGTGGCCTGGGGACAGAAGTAACAGATACGCAGTATTTT
>11|TRBJ2-7|TRBV6-1|NA|NA
CASSWSYEQYF
TGTGCCAGCTCGTGGTCCTACGAGCAGTACTTC
>16|TRBJ2-3|TRBV9|NA|NA
CASSAEGRSGTDTQYF
TGTGCCAGCAGCGCCGAAGGGAGGTCAGGGACAGATACGCAGTATTTT
>13|TRBJ1-2|TRBV20-1|few|NA
CSAPTLSDYGYTF
TGCAGTGCACCGACCCTATCCGACTATGGCTACACCTTC
>13|TRBJ1-5|TRBV2|many|NA
CASSEPGSQPQHF
TGTGCCAGCAGTGAACCGGGAAGTCAGCCCCAGCATTTT
>15|TRBJ2-7|TRBV27|many|TRBD1
CASRSARDRSYEQYF
TGTGCCAGCCGTTCGGCCCGGGACAGGTCCTACGAGCAGTACTTC
>13|TRBJ1-2|TRBV6-1|many|NA
CASREPQDYGYTF
TGTGCCAGCAGAGAACCACAGGACTATGGCTACACCTTC
>13|TRBJ2-3|TRBV28|NA|NA
CASSARLGDTQYF
TGTGCCAGCAGTGCTAGACTAGGGGATACGCAGTATTTT
>13|TRBJ2-7|TRBV28|many|TRBD1
CASRTGVPYEQYF
TGTGCCAGTCGTACAGGGGTACCCTACGAGCAGTACTTC
>14|TRBJ1-6|TRBV25-1|NA|NA
CASSEWGGLSPLHF
TGTGCCAGCAGTGAATGGGGGGGGCTTTCACCCCTCCACTTT
>16|TRBJ2-5|TRBV4-1|NA|NA
CASGARERGDQETQYF
TGCGCCAGCGGAGCAAGGGAAAGGGGGGACCAAGAGACCCAGTACTTC
>15|TRBJ1-5|TRBV7-9|many|NA
CASSPPGYSNQPQHF
TGTGCCAGCAGCCCTCCGGGGTATAGCAATCAGCCCCAGCATTTT
>22|TRBJ1-5|TRBV11-2|NA|NA
CASSLVYREAGTDENSNQSQHF
TGTGCCAGCAGCTTAGTGTATCGCGAAGCCGGGACCGACGAAAATAGCAATCAGTCCCAGCATTTT
>15|TRBJ1-5|TRBV12-3/TRBV12-4|many|NA
CASSGFRDTNQPQHF
TGTGCCAGCAGCGGGTTCAGGGATACCAATCAGCCCCAGCATTTT
>14|TRBJ2-7|TRBV11-3|many|NA
CASSLADGSYEQYF
TGTGCCAGCAGCCTCGCGGACGGATCCTACGAGCAGTACTTC
>14|TRBJ2-7|TRBV5-5|few|NA
CASSTLTATYEQYF
TGTGCCAGCAGCACGCTGACGGCTACCTACGAGCAGTACTTC
>15|TRBJ2-7|TRBV7-2|NA|TRBD1
CASSFRQGPSYEQYF
TGTGCCAGCAGCTTTAGACAGGGTCCCTCCTACGAGCAGTACTTC
>17|TRBJ1-2|TRBV3-1|many|NA
CASRLSISPRQSYGYTF
TGTGCCAGCAGACTATCCATCTCCCCGAGGCAGTCATATGGCTACACCTTC
>13|TRBJ2-5|TRBV7-3|many|TRBD2
CASSALAGGAQYF
TGTGCCAGCAGCGCGCTAGCGGGGGGTGCCCAGTACTTC
>12|TRBJ2-4|TRBV20-1|NA|NA
CSENAHENIQYF
TGCAGTGAGAACGCCCACGAGAACATTCAGTACTTC
>14|TRBJ2-1|TRBV11-3|NA|TRBD2
CASSFGLEGNEQFF
TGTGCCAGCAGCTTCGGACTAGAAGGCAATGAGCAGTTCTTC
>13|TRBJ1-2|TRBV19|few|NA
CASSMTERGGYTF
TGTGCCAGTAGTATGACAGAAAGGGGAGGCTACACCTTC
>12|TRBJ1-2|TRBV20-1|NA|NA
CSAGITGTGYTF
TGCAGTGCGGGAATCACAGGGACTGGCTACACCTTC
>15|TRBJ2-1|TRBV12-3/TRBV12-4|NA|NA
CASTNPSGAWNEQFF
TGTGCCAGCACCAACCCCTCGGGGGCCTGGAATGAGCAGTTCTTC
>16|TRBJ1-2|TRBV4-1|NA|NA
CASSQDARNSYYGYTF
TGCGCCAGCAGCCAAGATGCCAGGAATTCGTACTATGGCTACACCTTC
>13|TRBJ1-3|TRBV30|few|NA
CAWSASFGNTIYF
TGTGCCTGGAGTGCTAGTTTTGGAAACACCATATATTTT
>13|TRBJ2-3|TRBV20-1|NA|NA
CSANSGGTDTQYF
TGCAGTGCTAATAGCGGCGGCACAGATACGCAGTATTTT
>11|TRBJ2-5|TRBV7-9|NA|NA
CASLQAETLYF
TGTGCCAGCCTCCAGGCCGAGACCCTGTACTTC
>13|TRBJ2-7|TRBV11-2|few|NA
CASSLTSSDEQYF
TGTGCCAGCAGCTTAACAAGCAGCGACGAGCAGTACTTC
>14|TRBJ2-4|TRBV30|NA|NA
CAWAPLGELNIQYF
TGTGCCTGGGCGCCCCTAGGGGAATTAAACATTCAGTACTTC
>12|TRBJ1-4|TRBV30|many|NA
CAWSPGREKLFF
TGTGCCTGGAGCCCGGGGAGGGAAAAACTGTTTTTT
>15|TRBJ2-7|TRBV6-2/TRBV6-3|few|TRBD2
CASSSRLAGNWEQYF
TGTGCCAGCAGTTCCAGACTAGCGGGAAATTGGGAGCAGTACTTC
>11|TRBJ1-4|TRBV20-1|NA|NA
CSHTTNEKLFF
TGCAGTCACACAACTAATGAAAAACTGTTTTTT
>18|TRBJ1-5|TRBV6-5|many|NA
CASSYSFRRAVVNQPQHF
TGTGCCAGCAGTTACTCGTTCCGGAGGGCGGTTGTCAATCAGCCCCAGCATTTT
>11|TRBJ1-1|TRBV2|many|NA
CASSEPTEAFF
TGTGCCAGCAGTGAACCAACTGAAGCTTTCTTT
>15|TRBJ2-2|TRBV28|many|TRBD1
CASTGQGSSTGELFF
TGTGCCAGCACGGGACAGGGCAGTAGTACCGGGGAGCTGTTTTTT
>12|TRBJ2-5|TRBV20-1|many|NA
CSAGGRDETQYF
TGCAGTGCGGGGGGCAGGGACGAGACCCAGTACTTC
>15|TRBJ1-6|TRBV7-3|few|NA
CASSLGGGETSPLHF
TGTGCCAGCAGCTTAGGGGGAGGGGAAACCTCACCCCTCCACTTT
>13|TRBJ1-2|TRBV20-1|many|TRBD1
CSAQGQVPNGYTF
TGCAGTGCTCAAGGACAGGTACCTAATGGCTACACCTTC
>15|TRBJ2-5|TRBV28|few|TRBD1
CASSPRTGGRETQYF
TGTGCCAGCAGTCCTCGGACAGGGGGCCGAGAGACCCAGTACTTC
>11|TRBJ2-1|TRBV2|NA|NA
CASSERSEQFF
TGTGCCAGCAGTGAGCGGAGTGAGCAGTTCTTC
>15|TRBJ2-6|TRBV7-3|NA|NA
CASSPTFSGANVLTF
TGTGCCAGCAGCCCAACATTTTCTGGGGCCAACGTCCTGACTTTC
>15|TRBJ1-5|TRBV11-2|once|TRBD1
CASSLTGQNNQPQHF
TGTGCCAGCAGCTTAACGGGACAGAACAATCAGCCCCAGCATTTT
>17|TRBJ1-1|TRBV11-2|few|NA
CASSLDLVDRSNTEAFF
TGTGCCAGCAGCTTAGATTTAGTCGACAGATCAAACACTGAAGCTTTCTTT
>14|TRBJ2-7|TRBV10-3|many|NA
CAISESPNQGEQYF
TGTGCCATCAGTGAGTCCCCTAACCAGGGCGAGCAGTACTTC
>11|TRBJ2-5|TRBV2|many|NA
CASTHQETQYF
TGTGCCAGCACTCACCAAGAGACCCAGTACTTC
>13|TRBJ2-5|TRBV20-1|many|NA
CSARDQWVETQYF
TGCAGTGCTAGAGATCAATGGGTGGAGACCCAGTACTTC